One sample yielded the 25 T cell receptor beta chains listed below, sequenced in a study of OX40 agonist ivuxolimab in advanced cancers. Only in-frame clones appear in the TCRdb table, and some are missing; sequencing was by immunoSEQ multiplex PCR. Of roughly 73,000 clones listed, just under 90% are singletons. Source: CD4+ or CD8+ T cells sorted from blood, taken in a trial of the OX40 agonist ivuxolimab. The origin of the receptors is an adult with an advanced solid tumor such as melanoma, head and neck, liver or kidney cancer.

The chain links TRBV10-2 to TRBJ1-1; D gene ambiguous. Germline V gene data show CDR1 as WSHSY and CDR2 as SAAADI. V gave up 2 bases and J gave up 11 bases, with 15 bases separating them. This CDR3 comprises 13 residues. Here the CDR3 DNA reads TGCGCCAGCAGTGAGGGTGAGAGGTGGGCGGCTTTCTTT. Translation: CASSEGERWAAFF.

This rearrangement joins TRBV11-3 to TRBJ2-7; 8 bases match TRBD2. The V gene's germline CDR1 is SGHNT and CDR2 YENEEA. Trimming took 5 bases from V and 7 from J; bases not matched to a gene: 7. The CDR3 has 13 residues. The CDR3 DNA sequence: TGTGCCAGCAGCCCACGGGAGGGCCGGGAGCAGTACTTC. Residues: CASSPREGREQYF.

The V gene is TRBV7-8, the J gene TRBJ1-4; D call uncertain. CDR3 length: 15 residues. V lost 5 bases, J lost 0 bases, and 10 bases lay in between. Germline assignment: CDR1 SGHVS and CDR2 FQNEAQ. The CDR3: CASSRDGATNEKLFF. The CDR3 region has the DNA TGTGCCAGCAGCCGTGATGGTGCAACTAATGAAAAACTGTTTTTT.

In DNA, the CDR3 is TGTGCCAGCAGCTTGGGCAGGGAGGAAGGAAACACTGAAGCTTTCTTT. Encoded protein: CASSLGREEGNTEAFF. The rearrangement uses TRBV5-4 and TRBJ1-1; maybe TRBD1 (5 bases). CDR1 SGHNT and CDR2 YYREEE come from the germline V gene (reference sequence). V lost 0 bases and J lost 2, with 14 bases in between. The CDR3 is 16 amino acids.

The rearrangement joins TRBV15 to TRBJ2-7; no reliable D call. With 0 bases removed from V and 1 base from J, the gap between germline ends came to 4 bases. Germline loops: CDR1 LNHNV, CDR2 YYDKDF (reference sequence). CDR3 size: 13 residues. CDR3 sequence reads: CATSRDESYEQYF. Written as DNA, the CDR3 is TGTGCCACCAGCAGAGACGAATCCTACGAGCAGTACTTC.

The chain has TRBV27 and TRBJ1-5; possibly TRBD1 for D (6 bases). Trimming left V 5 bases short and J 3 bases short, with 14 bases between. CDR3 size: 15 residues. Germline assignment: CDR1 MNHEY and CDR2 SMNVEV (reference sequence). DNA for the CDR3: TGTGCCAGCAGTCTTCTGGGGGGCCCCAATCAGCCCCAGCATTTT. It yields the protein CASSLLGGPNQPQHF.

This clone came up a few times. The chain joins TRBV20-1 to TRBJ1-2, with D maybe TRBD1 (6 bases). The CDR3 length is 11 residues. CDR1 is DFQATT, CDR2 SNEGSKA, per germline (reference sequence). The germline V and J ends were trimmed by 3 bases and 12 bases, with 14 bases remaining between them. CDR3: CSASGGARNTF. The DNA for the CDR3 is TGCAGTGCTAGCGGGGGCGCGAGAAACACCTTC.

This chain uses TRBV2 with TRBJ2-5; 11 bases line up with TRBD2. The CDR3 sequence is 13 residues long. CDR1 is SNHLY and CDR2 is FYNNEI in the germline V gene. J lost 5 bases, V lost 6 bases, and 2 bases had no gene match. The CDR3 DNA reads TGTGCCAGCAGCCCTAGCGGGGGGGAGACCCAGTACTTC. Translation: CASSPSGGETQYF.

The CDR3 nucleotides are TGCAGTGCCCCGGCTCGGGATACGCAGTATTTT. The encoded protein is CSAPARDTQYF. The chain combines TRBV20-1 with TRBJ2-3; D remains ambiguous. The CDR3 runs 11 residues. In germline, CDR1 is DFQATT, CDR2 SNEGSKA (reference sequence). The germline V and J ends were trimmed by 6 bases and 6 bases, with 10 bases remaining between them.

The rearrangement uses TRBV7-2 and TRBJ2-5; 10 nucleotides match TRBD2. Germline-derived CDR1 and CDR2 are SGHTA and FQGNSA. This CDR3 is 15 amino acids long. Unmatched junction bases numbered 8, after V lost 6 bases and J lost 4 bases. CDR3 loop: CASSPGTSVRETQYF. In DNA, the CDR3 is TGTGCCAGCAGTCCTGGGACTAGCGTGAGAGAGACCCAGTACTTC.

The CDR3 reads CASSDRGNYGYTF. The CDR3 nucleotides read TGTGCCAGCAGTGACAGGGGGAACTATGGCTACACCTTC. The chain recombines TRBV6-6 with TRBJ1-2, with 9 bases identical to TRBD1. Germline CDR1 MNHNY, CDR2 SVGAGI (reference sequence). The CDR3 spans 13 residues. V trimming: 5 bases; J trimming: 2 bases; junction bases outside the gene matches: 0.

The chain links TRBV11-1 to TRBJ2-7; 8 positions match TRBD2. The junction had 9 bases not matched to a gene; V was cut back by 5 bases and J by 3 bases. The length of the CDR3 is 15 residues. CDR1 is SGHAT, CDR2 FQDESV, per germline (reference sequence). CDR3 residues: CASSPLAGGSYEQYF. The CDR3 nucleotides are TGTGCCAGCAGCCCCCTGGCGGGAGGAAGCTACGAGCAGTACTTC.

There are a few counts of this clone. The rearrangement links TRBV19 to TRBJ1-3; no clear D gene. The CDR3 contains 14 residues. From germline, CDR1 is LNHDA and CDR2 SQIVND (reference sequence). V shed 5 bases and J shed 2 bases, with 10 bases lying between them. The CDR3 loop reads CASSWTGTGNTIYF. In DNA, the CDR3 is TGTGCCAGTAGTTGGACGGGGACTGGAAACACCATATATTTT.

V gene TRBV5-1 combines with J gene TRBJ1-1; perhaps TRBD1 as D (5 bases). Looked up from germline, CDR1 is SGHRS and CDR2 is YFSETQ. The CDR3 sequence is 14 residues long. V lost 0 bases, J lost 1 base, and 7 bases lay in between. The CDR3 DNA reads TGCGCCAGCAGCTTGGATGGACAGAACACTGAAGCTTTCTTT. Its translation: CASSLDGQNTEAFF. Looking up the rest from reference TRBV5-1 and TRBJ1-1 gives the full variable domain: KAGVTQTPRYLIKTRGQQVTLSCSPISGHRSVSWYQQTPGQGLQFLFEYFSETQRNKGNFPGRFSGRQFSNSRSEMNVSTLELGDSALYLCASSLDGQNTEAFFGQGTRLTVV.

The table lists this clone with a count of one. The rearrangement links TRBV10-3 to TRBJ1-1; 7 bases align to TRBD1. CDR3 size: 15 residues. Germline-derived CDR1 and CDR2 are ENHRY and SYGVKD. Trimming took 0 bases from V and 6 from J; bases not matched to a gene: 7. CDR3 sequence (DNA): TGTGCCATCAGTGAGTCGATGACAGGGAGGCCTGAAGCTTTCTTT. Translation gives CAISESMTGRPEAFF.

In DNA, the CDR3 is TGTGCCAGCAGCTTAGCGGGGTGGGAGAGGAACACCGGGGAGCTGTTTTTT. The encoded protein is CASSLAGWERNTGELFF. The V gene is TRBV7-6, the J gene TRBJ2-2; TRBD2 might be the D (5 bases). The CDR3 has 17 residues. The germline V and J ends were trimmed by 0 bases and 1 base, with 12 bases remaining between them. Germline assignment: CDR1 SGHVS and CDR2 FNYEAQ. Using reference TRBV7-6 and TRBJ2-2 for the parts outside the CDR3, the full variable domain is GAGVSQSPRYKVTKRGQDVALRCDPISGHVSLYWYRQALGQGPEFLTYFNYEAQQDKSGLPNDRFSAERPEGSISTLTIQRTEQRDSAMYRCASSLAGWERNTGELFFGEGSRLTVL.

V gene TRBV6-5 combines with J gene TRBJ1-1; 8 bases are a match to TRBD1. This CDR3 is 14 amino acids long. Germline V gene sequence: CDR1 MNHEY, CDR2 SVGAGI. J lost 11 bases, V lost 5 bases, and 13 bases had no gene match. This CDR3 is CASSPDRDRLGAFF. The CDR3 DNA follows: TGTGCCAGCAGTCCCGACCGGGACAGGTTGGGTGCTTTCTTT.

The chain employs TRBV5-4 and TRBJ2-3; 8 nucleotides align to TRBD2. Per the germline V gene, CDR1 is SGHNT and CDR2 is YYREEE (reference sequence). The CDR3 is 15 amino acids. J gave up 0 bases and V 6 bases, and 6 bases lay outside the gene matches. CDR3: CASNGGEPSTDTQYF. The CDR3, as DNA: TGTGCCAGCAACGGGGGGGAACCAAGCACAGATACGCAGTATTTT.

CDR3 DNA sequence: TGTGCCTGGACGACGGGGTACGCAGATACGCAGTATTTT. Translating gives CAWTTGYADTQYF. J is TRBJ2-3 and V is TRBV30, with D maybe TRBD2 (5 bases). Germline V gives CDR1 GTSNPN, CDR2 SVGIG (reference sequence). The germline V and J ends were trimmed by 4 bases and 4 bases, with 12 bases remaining between them. The CDR3 extends over 13 amino acids.

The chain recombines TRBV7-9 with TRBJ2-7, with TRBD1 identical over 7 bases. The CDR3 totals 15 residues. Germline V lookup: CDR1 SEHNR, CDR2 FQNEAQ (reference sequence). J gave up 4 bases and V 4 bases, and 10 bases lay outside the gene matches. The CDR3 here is CASSSDREYPYEQYF. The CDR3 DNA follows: TGTGCCAGCAGCTCCGACAGGGAGTACCCTTACGAGCAGTACTTC.

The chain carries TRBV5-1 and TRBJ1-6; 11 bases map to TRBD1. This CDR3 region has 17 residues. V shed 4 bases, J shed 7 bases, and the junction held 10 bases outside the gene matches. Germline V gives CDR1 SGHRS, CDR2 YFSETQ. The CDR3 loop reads CASSPGQGVGKNSPLHF. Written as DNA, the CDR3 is TGCGCCAGCAGCCCGGGACAGGGGGTCGGGAAGAATTCACCCCTCCACTTT.

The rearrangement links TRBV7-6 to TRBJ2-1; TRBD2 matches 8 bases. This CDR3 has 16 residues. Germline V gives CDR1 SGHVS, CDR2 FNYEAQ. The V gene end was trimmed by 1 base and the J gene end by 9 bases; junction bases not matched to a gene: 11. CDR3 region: CASSLVGTSILTEQFF. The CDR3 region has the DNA TGTGCCAGCAGCTTAGTGGGGACTAGTATCCTCACTGAGCAGTTCTTC.

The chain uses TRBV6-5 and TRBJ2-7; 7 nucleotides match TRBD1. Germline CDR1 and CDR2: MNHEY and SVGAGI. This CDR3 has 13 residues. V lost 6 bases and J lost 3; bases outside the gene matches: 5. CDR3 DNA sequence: TGTGCCAGCAGCCTGACAGGGTACTACGAGCAGTACTTC. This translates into CASSLTGYYEQYF.

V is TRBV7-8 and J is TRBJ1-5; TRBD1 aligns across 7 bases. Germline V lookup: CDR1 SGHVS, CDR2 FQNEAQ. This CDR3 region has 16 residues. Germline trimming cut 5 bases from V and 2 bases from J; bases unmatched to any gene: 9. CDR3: CASSITTGTGNQPQHF. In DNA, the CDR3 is TGTGCCAGCAGCATAACGACCGGGACAGGCAATCAGCCCCAGCATTTT.

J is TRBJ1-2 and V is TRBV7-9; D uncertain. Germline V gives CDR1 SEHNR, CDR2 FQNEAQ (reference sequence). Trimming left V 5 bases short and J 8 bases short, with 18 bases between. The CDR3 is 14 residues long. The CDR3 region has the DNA TGTGCCAGCAGCGCAGAATTGGCCGCAAGGGGCTACACCTTC. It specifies CASSAELAARGYTF.